This TCR beta chain comes out of a study of cytomegalovirus exposure and HLA in healthy donors. General study findings and limits: TCR beta chains numbering some 160 were designated cytomegalovirus-associated. In the 95 to 150 validation repertoires, approximately 94% of cluster scores exceeded 0, per a later analysis. High specificity and sensitivity for cytomegalovirus status were reported for the classifier.

Per the germline V gene, CDR1 is LGHNA and CDR2 is YSLEER. The CDR3 loop spans 13 amino acids. Trimming shortened V by 1 base and J by 2 bases, and 5 bases separated the two germline ends. Regarding this clone: The antigen remains unidentified.

TCRdb's table, derived via immunoSEQ multiplex PCR, lists solely in-frame clones and lacks some. This repertoire shows about 160,000 clones, 85% found once; its top ten account for under 2.5%. The sequenced sample was PBMCs. This clonotype was obtained from a young man in good health and CMV-seropositive. The rearrangement links TRBV4-3 to TRBJ1-2; D is unclear. The CDR3 region is CASSQGGNYGYTF. DNA for the CDR3: TGCGCCAGCAGCCAAGGCGGGAACTATGGCTACACCTTC.